This T cell receptor (beta chain) was captured in a study of cytomegalovirus exposure and HLA in healthy donors. This clone turned up a few times. Use of 60 Vbeta and 13 Jbeta primers characterized the PCR. Here immunoSEQ multiplex PCR was the method, and the copy in TCRdb shows in-frame clones only, minus some. Among 140,000 or so clones listed, about 72% were seen once. The CDR3 loop spans 12 amino acids. Germline V gene data show CDR1 as LNHDA and CDR2 as SQIVND (reference sequence). V was cut by 0 bases and J by 7 bases, with 7 bases left in between. This receptor was taken from a man in his fifties or sixties in good health and CMV-seronegative. Sequencing was done on a sample of PBMCs. The genes are TRBV19 and TRBJ2-7; D ambiguous. The CDR3 reads CASSIDPEEQYF. As DNA, the CDR3 is TGTGCCAGTAGTATAGATCCGGAGGAGCAGTACTTC.